The 28 T cell receptor beta chains in this list originate from one sample, sequenced in a study of cytomegalovirus exposure and HLA in healthy donors. The PCR made use of 60 Vbeta and 13 Jbeta primers. The table came from immunoSEQ multiplex PCR; TCRdb's copy has only in-frame clones and leaves some out. The sample yields some 150,000 clones, roughly 85% seen once. The sample comprised PBMCs. The receptor source for this set is a male donor in good health and CMV-seronegative.

On this clone itself: An end of the junction differs from the germline gene, which may be a read error. V gene TRBV7-9 combines with J gene TRBJ1-3; tentative D call: TRBD1 (5 bases). Germline V CDR1 and CDR2: SEHNR, FQNEAQ (reference sequence). CDR3 length equals 17 residues. The CDR3 loop reads CSSSSRRWGGSGNTIYF. The CDR3, as DNA: TGTTCCAGCAGCTCGCGGAGGTGGGGGGGCTCTGGAAACACCATATATTTT.

This chain connects TRBV9 to TRBJ2-7; possible D gene TRBD1, 6 bases. The CDR3 totals 14 residues. Germline values: CDR1 SGDLS, CDR2 YYNGEE. V dropped 4 bases and J dropped 3 bases, with 14 bases sitting between them. The CDR3 is CASSLRDTYYEQYF. DNA for the CDR3: TGTGCCAGCAGCCTCAGGGACACTTACTACGAGCAGTACTTC.

In this sample, this clone turned up once. This rearrangement joins TRBV14 to TRBJ2-5; 7 bases agree with TRBD2. Germline V gives CDR1 SGHDN, CDR2 FVKESK. This CDR3 region has 15 residues. V was clipped by 0 bases and J by 4 bases; unmatched bases: 5. Here the CDR3 reads CASSQDSGFGETQYF. CDR3 bases: TGTGCCAGCAGCCAAGATAGCGGGTTTGGAGAGACCCAGTACTTC.

This chain joins TRBV21-1 and TRBJ2-7; TRBD2 reflects the table's D call only, with no check against the DNA. TRBV21-1 is flagged as a pseudogene. The CDR3 is 14 amino acids. The DNA of the CDR3 is TGTGCCAGCACCGGGACTAGCGAGCGGACCGAGCAGTACTTC. Residues: CASTGTSERTEQYF.

This chain uses TRBV9 with TRBJ1-6; D is uncertain. Germline V gene sequence: CDR1 SGDLS, CDR2 YYNGEE. This CDR3 region has 14 residues. The V and J ends lost 0 bases and 6 bases respectively, with 7 bases between them. CDR3 bases: TGTGCCAGCAGCGTAGAGGAGCCTAATTCACCCCTCCACTTT. Translating it yields CASSVEEPNSPLHF. The full variable domain, its missing parts supplied by reference TRBV9 and TRBJ1-6, is DSGVTQTPKHLITATGQRVTLRCSPRSGDLSVYWYQQSLDQGLQFLIQYYNGEERAKGNILERFSAQQFPDLHSELNLSSLELGDSALYFCASSVEEPNSPLHFGNGTRLTVT.

The V and J genes are TRBV5-1 and TRBJ2-7; D not resolved. CDR1 and CDR2 (germline): SGHRS, YFSETQ. Between the trimmed V and J ends, which lost 3 bases and 6 bases, there was a span of 13 bases. The CDR3 has 13 amino acids. The CDR3 DNA sequence: TGCGCCAGCAGCTCCCCCCCGACATTCGAGCAGTACTTC. Translated: CASSSPPTFEQYF.

The chain recombines TRBV5-1 with TRBJ1-6; D perhaps matches TRBD1 (5 bases). Trimming stripped 0 bases from V and 11 bases from J, with 9 bases between. The CDR3 consists of 13 residues. Germline V gene sequence: CDR1 SGHRS, CDR2 YFSETQ. This chain's CDR3 is CASSLDPGTPLHF. In DNA, the CDR3 is TGCGCCAGCAGCTTGGACCCAGGGACACCCCTCCACTTT.

The chain uses TRBV2 and TRBJ1-2; D gene uncertain. Trimming pared 5 bases from V and 2 bases from J, leaving 9 bases between. Germline V CDR1 and CDR2: SNHLY, FYNNEI. The CDR3 runs to 13 residues. CDR3 amino acids: CASSFSGNYGYTF. The CDR3 DNA reads TGTGCCAGCAGTTTTTCCGGGAACTATGGCTACACCTTC. The variable domain in full, with the rest retrieved from reference TRBV2 and TRBJ1-2, is EPEVTQTPSHQVTQMGQEVILRCVPISNHLYFYWYRQILGQKVEFLVSFYNNEISEKSEIFDDQFSVERPDGSNFTLKIRSTKLEDSAMYFCASSFSGNYGYTFGSGTRLTVV.

The chain has TRBV28 and TRBJ1-2; the match to TRBD1 covers 12 bases. This CDR3 has 14 amino acids. Germline V gene lookup returns CDR1 MDHEN and CDR2 SYDVKM. Trimming took 5 bases from V and 8 from J; bases not matched to a gene: 6. CDR3 sequence (DNA): TGTGCCAGCAGTGGCGGGACAGGGGGCCTAGGCTACACCTTC. This encodes CASSGGTGGLGYTF.

The chain employs TRBV6-5 and TRBJ2-3, with 11 nucleotides matching TRBD2. The CDR3 sequence is 15 residues long. CDR1 is MNHEY and CDR2 is SVGAGI in the germline V gene. Losses at the gene ends were 6 bases for V and 6 bases for J; bases not matched to a gene: 8. The CDR3 sequence is CASSPSGGRGDTQYF. CDR3 nucleotides: TGTGCCAGCAGCCCTAGCGGGGGGCGAGGGGATACGCAGTATTTT.

The CDR3 coding sequence is TGTGCCACCAGGAGGCGGGAGTCAAACAATGAGCAGTTCTTC. Its protein product is CATRRRESNNEQFF. The chain links TRBV15 to TRBJ2-1; 7 nucleotides align to TRBD2. This CDR3 has 14 residues. Germline V gene sequence: CDR1 LNHNV, CDR2 YYDKDF (reference sequence). Losses at the gene ends were 6 bases for V and 5 bases for J; bases not matched to a gene: 7.

The chain couples TRBV7-2 to TRBJ2-1; 11 bases are a match to TRBD2. The J segment lost 3 bases and the V segment lost 3 bases, leaving 1 base of the junction unmatched. The CDR3 is 15 amino acids. The germline V gene encodes CDR1 SGHTA and CDR2 FQGNSA. The CDR3 protein is CASSFGTSGYNEQFF. In nucleotides, the CDR3 is TGTGCCAGCAGCTTCGGGACTAGCGGCTACAATGAGCAGTTCTTC. The full variable domain, completed using reference TRBV7-2 and TRBJ2-1, is GAGVSQSPSNKVTEKGKDVELRCDPISGHTALYWYRQSLGQGLEFLIYFQGNSAPDKSGLPSDRFSAERTGGSVSTLTIQRTQQEDSAVYLCASSFGTSGYNEQFFGPGTRLTVL.

The J gene is TRBJ2-7, the V gene TRBV4-1, with a weak D call TRBD2 (6 bases). The CDR3 loop spans 16 amino acids. The germline V gene encodes CDR1 MGHRA and CDR2 YSYEKL. Trimming left V 0 bases short and J 2 bases short, with 14 bases between. CDR3 in amino acids: CASSQDYPGVTYEQYF. The CDR3 coding sequence is TGCGCCAGCAGCCAAGATTACCCGGGGGTGACCTACGAGCAGTACTTC.

The chain employs TRBV5-1 and TRBJ2-5; TRBD2 matches at 8 bases. V shed 4 bases, J shed 4 bases, and the junction held 12 bases outside the gene matches. The CDR3 spans 16 residues. Germline V gene data show CDR1 as SGHRS and CDR2 as YFSETQ. The CDR3 loop is CASSLAGAGVGETQYF. The CDR3 DNA reads as TGCGCCAGCAGCCTAGCTGGAGCGGGGGTGGGAGAGACCCAGTACTTC.

This sequence joins TRBV5-5 and TRBJ1-1; 7 bases fit TRBD1. Germline-derived CDR1 and CDR2 are SGHKS and YYEKEE (reference sequence). There are 16 residues in the CDR3. Trimming removed 0 bases from V and 0 bases from J; junction bases left unmatched: 5. The CDR3 DNA sequence: TGTGCCAGCAGCTTGGTTGGGGGACAGTTGAACACTGAAGCTTTCTTT. Its protein is CASSLVGGQLNTEAFF.

This rearrangement joins TRBV5-5 to TRBJ1-2; D is undetermined. The ends were cut back, 2 bases at V and 2 bases at J, with 10 bases in the middle. This CDR3 has 14 amino acids. Germline CDR1 reads SGHKS; CDR2 reads YYEKEE (reference sequence). CDR3: CASSFRLGNYGYTF. The CDR3 coding sequence is TGTGCCAGCAGCTTCCGACTAGGGAACTATGGCTACACCTTC.

The rearrangement uses TRBV5-4 and TRBJ2-1; 8 bases line up with TRBD2. Germline trimming cut 2 bases from V and 1 base from J; bases unmatched to any gene: 5. This CDR3 has 16 residues. Germline V CDR1 and CDR2: SGHNT, YYREEE (reference sequence). The DNA of the CDR3 is TGTGCCAGCAGCTTTCCCCGGGGGGGGTCCTACAATGAGCAGTTCTTC. As protein: CASSFPRGGSYNEQFF.

In this sample, this clone turned up once. CDR3: CASSLVTSGIPDHEQFF. The CDR3 DNA reads as TGCGCCAGCAGCTTGGTTACTAGCGGGATCCCAGACCATGAGCAGTTCTTC. This sequence joins TRBV5-1 and TRBJ2-1, with 10 bases identical to TRBD2. V gave up 0 bases and J gave up 8 bases; unmatched junction bases: 11. The CDR3 runs 17 residues. From germline, CDR1 is SGHRS and CDR2 YFSETQ.

The table lists this clone with a few counts. The chain joins TRBV19 to TRBJ2-5; TRBD1 is a possible D gene (6 bases). The V and J ends lost 5 bases and 5 bases respectively, with 15 bases between them. Germline V CDR1 and CDR2: LNHDA, SQIVND (reference sequence). The CDR3 totals 14 residues. The CDR3 DNA is TGTGCCAGTAGTTCACAGGGAGTCGGGGAGACCCAGTACTTC. It yields the protein CASSSQGVGETQYF.

The chain uses TRBV30 and TRBJ2-3; perhaps TRBD1 as D (6 bases). The CDR3 spans 15 residues. Germline CDR1 reads GTSNPN; CDR2 reads SVGIG (reference sequence). The V end was cut by 2 bases, the J end by 6 bases, with 18 bases between. The DNA of the CDR3 is TGTGCCTGGAGTATGGGACATAGTCTCGGGGATACGCAGTATTTT. The encoded protein is CAWSMGHSLGDTQYF.

This chain joins TRBV13 and TRBJ1-6, with D perhaps matching TRBD1 (5 bases). Germline V gene lookup returns CDR1 PRHDT and CDR2 FYEKMQ (reference sequence). V was trimmed by 4 bases and J by 5 bases, leaving 12 bases between them. This CDR3 is built from 15 residues. As DNA, the CDR3 is TGTGCCAGCAGCTCGCAGGGATGGGATAATTCACCCCTCCACTTT. Protein: CASSSQGWDNSPLHF.

The V gene is TRBV9, the J gene TRBJ2-3, with unresolved D. From germline, CDR1 is SGDLS and CDR2 YYNGEE. This CDR3 contains 14 residues. With 4 bases removed from V and 0 bases from J, the gap between germline ends came to 9 bases. CDR3 bases: TGTGCCAGCAGCCCCTCGTCTAGCACAGATACGCAGTATTTT. Translating it yields CASSPSSSTDTQYF.

The CDR3 DNA is TGCGCCAGCAGCCAACCGGGGGGGGTAGGGACTGAAGCTTTCTTT. It yields the protein CASSQPGGVGTEAFF. J is TRBJ1-1 and V is TRBV5-1; perhaps TRBD1 as D (5 bases). Germline values: CDR1 SGHRS, CDR2 YFSETQ. CDR3 length: 15 amino acids. V was shortened by 4 bases and J by 5 bases, with 18 bases between the two germline ends.

The chain combines TRBV19 with TRBJ2-2; D remains ambiguous. Trimming removed 3 bases at V and 6 bases at J, with 11 bases between. Germline V gene sequence: CDR1 LNHDA, CDR2 SQIVND (reference sequence). The CDR3 has 14 residues. CDR3 loop: CASSIVGVSGELFF. Here the CDR3 DNA reads TGTGCCAGTAGTATTGTTGGAGTCTCCGGGGAGCTGTTTTTT.

This clone has a handful of counts. The chain employs TRBV5-1 and TRBJ2-7, with D maybe TRBD2 (5 bases). V lost 0 bases and J 0 bases, leaving 10 bases between the germline ends. CDR3 length: 15 residues. CDR1 and CDR2 (germline): SGHRS, YFSETQ. In nucleotides, the CDR3 is TGCGCCAGCAGCTTGGATCCTAGCATCTCCTACGAGCAGTACTTC. Encoded protein: CASSLDPSISYEQYF.

V gene TRBV29-1 combines with J gene TRBJ2-7; possibly TRBD1 for D (6 bases). CDR3 length equals 14 residues. In germline, CDR1 is SQVTM, CDR2 ANQGSEA. Here the CDR3 DNA reads TGCAGGTTACTATCCGAGGGATCGCGGTGGGGGCGGTACTTC. Amino acid sequence: CRLLSEGSRWGRYF.

As regards this clone: The germline gene is not matched at one end of the junction; a read error may be the cause. This chain uses TRBV7-9 with TRBJ1-1; D perhaps matches TRBD1 (5 bases). The CDR3 sequence is 15 residues long. Germline-derived CDR1 and CDR2 are SEHNR and FQNEAQ (reference sequence). Here the CDR3 DNA reads TGTTCCAGCAGCTTAGGGGAGGGGATGAACACTGAAGCTTTCTTT. As protein: CSSSLGEGMNTEAFF.

V and J are TRBV11-3 and TRBJ1-1; tentative D call: TRBD1 (6 bases). The V and J ends lost 1 base and 2 bases respectively, with 8 bases between them. The CDR3 is 14 residues long. Germline-derived CDR1 and CDR2 are SGHNT and YENEEA. CDR3 in amino acids: CASSLAGTNTEAFF. CDR3 sequence (DNA): TGTGCCAGCAGCTTAGCCGGGACAAACACTGAAGCTTTCTTT.